What follows describes a single T cell receptor beta chain. Sequencing was performed with immunoSEQ multiplex PCR; in TCRdb, only in-frame clones are kept and a portion is missing. This table has more than 95,000 clones, roughly 79% appearing once. This sample was included in a study of glioma-infiltrating T cells after dendritic cell vaccination. About the study: Samples are from glioblastoma patients in Phase I and II dendritic cell vaccine trials.

V dropped 1 base and J dropped 5; count of bases not matched to a gene: 7. Germline V gene data show CDR1 as SGHTA and CDR2 as FQGNSA. This CDR3 comprises 15 residues. This sequence was found in a human donor with glioblastoma. The genes are TRBV7-2 and TRBJ2-5, with TRBD2 matching over 7 bases. The sequencing here drew on blood, taken before dendritic cell vaccination. The DNA for the CDR3 is TGTGCCAGCAGCTTAGGCGGGGCCGGGGGGGAGACCCAGTACTTC. Protein product: CASSLGGAGGETQYF.